The 7 T cell receptor beta chains given below trace back to one sample, sequenced in a study of CD8 T cells in Susac syndrome. Random hexamers primed reverse transcription of 0.5 to 1 ug RNA. TCRdb analysed the immunoSEQ multiplex PCR reads with MiXCR anew, one entry per CDR3 protein. In the table there are 250,000 to 300,000 distinct CDR3 sequences, about 91% of which are singletons. The material sequenced was CD8+ T cells from PBMCs. The receptors were gathered from a human donor with multiple sclerosis.

The gene calls are TRBV27 and TRBJ2-7; D gene uncertain. The CDR3 runs to 14 residues. V dropped 5 bases and J dropped 3 bases, with 14 bases sitting between them. Per the germline V gene, CDR1 is MNHEY and CDR2 is SMNVEV (reference sequence). Written as DNA, the CDR3 is TGTGCCAGCAGTCCCTCCACAGTGGACTACGAGCAGTACTTC. Protein: CASSPSTVDYEQYF.

The CDR3 bases are TGTGCCACCAGCAGAGTTAGCGGGAGTGCGGATGAGCAGTTCTTC. Its protein product is CATSRVSGSADEQFF. The rearrangement joins TRBV15 to TRBJ2-1; 9 nucleotides align to TRBD2. Trimming took 1 base from V and 8 from J; bases not matched to a gene: 6. The CDR3 extends over 15 amino acids. The germline V gene has CDR1 LNHNV and CDR2 YYDKDF (reference sequence).

The V gene is TRBV7-6, the J gene TRBJ2-7; D gene unclear. Trimming stripped 5 bases from V and 5 bases from J, with 10 bases between. The germline V gene encodes CDR1 SGHVS and CDR2 FNYEAQ. The CDR3 extends over 12 amino acids. CDR3 sequence (DNA): TGTGCCAGCAGCCCTGCATCAAACGAGCAGTACTTC. Translating it yields CASSPASNEQYF.

The chain couples TRBV15 to TRBJ2-7; a weak D match, TRBD1 (6 bases). The CDR3 spans 14 residues. CDR1 LNHNV and CDR2 YYDKDF come from the germline V gene (reference sequence). The V end lost 5 bases, the J end lost 4 bases, and 15 bases lay between the germline ends. The CDR3 spells CATSLPGQIYEQYF. The CDR3 nucleotides read TGTGCCACCAGCTTACCGGGACAAATATACGAGCAGTACTTC.

This clonotype has a single count. This rearrangement joins TRBV7-9 to TRBJ1-1; no definite D call. This CDR3 comprises 13 residues. The germline CDR1 and CDR2 sequences are SEHNR and FQNEAQ (reference sequence). Deletions cut 5 bases from V and 4 bases from J, with 11 bases between. The CDR3 nucleotides are TGTGCCAGCAGCCCAACCGTTAGCACTGAAGCTTTCTTT. The encoded protein is CASSPTVSTEAFF.

The chain has TRBV19 and TRBJ1-5, with a possible D match to TRBD1 (5 bases). V lost 5 bases to trimming and J lost 5 bases, with 19 bases between them. CDR3 length equals 16 residues. Germline loops: CDR1 LNHDA, CDR2 SQIVND (reference sequence). The CDR3 loop reads CASSAQGQGTYQPQHF. The CDR3, as DNA: TGTGCCAGTAGTGCCCAAGGGCAGGGAACCTATCAGCCCCAGCATTTT.

The chain couples TRBV9 to TRBJ2-3; 11 nucleotides agree with TRBD2. Trimming cost V 2 bases and J 0 bases; bases outside gene matches: 2. There are 16 residues in the CDR3. In germline, CDR1 is SGDLS, CDR2 YYNGEE. The CDR3 DNA reads TGTGCCAGCAGCGTCGGGACTAGCGGAAGCACAGATACGCAGTATTTT. Its translation: CASSVGTSGSTDTQYF.